These 26 T cell receptor beta chains share one sample of origin, sequenced in a study of T-cell reconstitution after alpha-beta-depleted transplantation in children listed by TCRdb under 2016. The treatment or condition label of this sample denotes: allogeneic hematopoietic cell transplantation with graft depleted of TCRalphabeta T cells and CD19 B cells. Libraries were made using PCR. Sequencing relied on an Illumina HiSeq 2500. TCR library preparation used molecular barcoding, with unique molecular identifiers applied to normalize quantification of the TCRbeta repertoire. TCRdb itself trimmed the public reads at Q25 with fastp, ran MiXCR and retained productive beta chains. Rows matching on CDR3 protein sequence are summarized as one entry with the most common DNA and genes. In this sample the table shows approximately 630,000 distinct CDR3 sequences, about an eighth of which occur a single time. The top ten clones comprise 0.75% to 0.85% of the sample.

The specimen was PBMCs, collected before TCRalphabeta/CD19-depleted stem cell transplant. The receptors stem from a girl aged 2 to 9 with congenital amegakaryocytic thrombocytopenia, due to receive a stem cell transplant.

A remark on this clonotype: This may be a read error, as it is one base from a much larger clone. V usage is TRBV20-1 and J usage is TRBJ1-1, with 7 bases identical to TRBD1. From germline, CDR1 is DFQATT and CDR2 SNEGSKA (reference sequence). CDR3 size: 13 residues. J gave up 6 bases and V 8 bases, and 12 bases lay outside the gene matches. This CDR3 is CSTKVGGNSEAFF. For the CDR3, the DNA is TGCAGTACTAAGGTAGGGGGCAACTCTGAAGCTTTCTTT.

In this sample, this clonotype turned up many times. The chain is built from TRBV20-1 and TRBJ2-2; D is perhaps TRBD2 (5 bases). Germline CDR1 reads DFQATT; CDR2 reads SNEGSKA (reference sequence). The CDR3 has 16 amino acids. V lost 0 bases to trimming and J lost 0 bases, with 11 bases between them. DNA of the CDR3: TGCAGTGCTAGAGATCGGTGGGAGTCGAACACCGGGGAGCTGTTTTTT. Translation: CSARDRWESNTGELFF.

This clonotype showed up just a few times. This chain uses TRBV2 with TRBJ2-7; TRBD2 is a possible D gene (6 bases). V lost 4 bases to trimming and J lost 4 bases, with 14 bases between them. This CDR3 comprises 14 residues. Germline assignment: CDR1 SNHLY and CDR2 FYNNEI. CDR3 DNA sequence: TGTGCCAGCAGTGTAGGCGGGAATATTTACGAGCAGTACTTC. This sequence encodes CASSVGGNIYEQYF.

This clonotype has a handful of counts. V usage is TRBV27 and J usage is TRBJ2-1, with 9 bases that match TRBD1. The germline V gene encodes CDR1 MNHEY and CDR2 SMNVEV (reference sequence). Trimming cost V 6 bases and J 5 bases; bases outside gene matches: 11. The CDR3 is made up of 16 amino acids. CDR3: CASSTNRDRVHNEQFF. DNA for the CDR3: TGTGCCAGCAGCACGAACCGGGACAGGGTCCACAATGAGCAGTTCTTC.

This clonotype occurred many times. The rearrangement links TRBV10-3 to TRBJ2-1; possibly TRBD2 for D (5 bases). The length of the CDR3 is 17 residues. CDR1 and CDR2 from the germline V gene are ENHRY and SYGVKD. V was shortened by 2 bases and J by 1 base, with 15 bases between the two germline ends. This CDR3 reads CAISEKVGVGSYNEQFF. DNA for the CDR3: TGTGCCATCAGTGAGAAAGTGGGAGTGGGGTCCTACAATGAGCAGTTCTTC.

There are a few counts of this clonotype. CDR3 DNA sequence: TGTGCCAGCAGTTACTCACAGGGGGCATCAGATACGCAGTATTTT. This gives the protein CASSYSQGASDTQYF. The chain employs TRBV6-5 and TRBJ2-3; 9 bases are a match to TRBD1. V shed 0 bases, J shed 4 bases, and the junction held 2 bases outside the gene matches. The CDR3 is 15 residues long. From germline, CDR1 is MNHEY and CDR2 SVGAGI.

The table lists this clonotype with many counts. This chain links TRBV10-3 with TRBJ2-7; D gene ambiguous. Germline V lookup: CDR1 ENHRY, CDR2 SYGVKD. Trimming stripped 6 bases from V and 5 bases from J, with 11 bases between. This CDR3 region has 12 residues. CDR3 DNA: TGTGCCATCAGCTCGGCAGGCGACGAGCAGTACTTC. Translating it yields CAISSAGDEQYF.

This clonotype was recorded at least ten times. The chain couples TRBV21-1 to TRBJ2-1; the D call in the table, TRBD2, was not verified against the DNA. TRBV21-1 is a listed pseudogene. CDR3 length equals 14 residues. This chain's CDR3 is CASSNLAGDNEQFF. As DNA, the CDR3 is TGTGCCAGCAGCAATTTAGCGGGAGACAATGAGCAGTTCTTC.

The genes are TRBV12-3 or TRBV12-4 and TRBJ2-7, with 9 nucleotides matching TRBD1. The CDR3 is 14 amino acids. J gave up 5 bases and V 3 bases, and 5 bases lay outside the gene matches. The CDR3 region is CASSFGQGSDEQYF. CDR3 DNA sequence: TGTGCCAGCAGTTTCGGACAGGGGTCCGACGAGCAGTACTTC.

V usage is TRBV5-5 and J usage is TRBJ1-1; the match to TRBD1 covers 10 bases. Germline V gene sequence: CDR1 SGHKS, CDR2 YYEKEE (reference sequence). The V segment lost 3 bases and the J segment 0 bases; nucleotides outside the gene matches: 2. The CDR3 totals 15 residues. The CDR3, as DNA: TGTGCCAGCAGCTGGGACAGGGGAATGAACACTGAAGCTTTCTTT. Residues: CASSWDRGMNTEAFF. The whole variable domain, remainder taken from reference TRBV5-5 and TRBJ1-1, is DAGVTQSPTHLIKTRGQQVTLRCSPISGHKSVSWYQQVLGQGPQFIFQYYEKEERGRGNFPDRFSARQFPNYSSELNVNALLLGDSALYLCASSWDRGMNTEAFFGQGTRLTVV.

The table lists this clonotype with a few counts. This chain links TRBV5-1 with TRBJ2-4, with D possibly called TRBD1 or TRBD2 (5 bases each). From germline, CDR1 is SGHRS and CDR2 YFSETQ. V was trimmed by 5 bases and J by 0 bases, leaving 12 bases between them. The CDR3 is 15 amino acids. The CDR3 region is CASSFRGLAKNIQYF. In nucleotides, the CDR3 is TGCGCCAGCAGTTTCCGGGGCTTAGCCAAAAACATTCAGTACTTC.

This clonotype was recorded a few times. The V call is TRBV5-1, the J call TRBJ2-1; a weak D match, TRBD2 (5 bases). V shed 5 bases and J shed 7 bases, with 16 bases lying between them. From germline, CDR1 is SGHRS and CDR2 YFSETQ. This CDR3 region has 14 residues. The CDR3 loop reads CASRGPTTQNEQFF. The CDR3 DNA reads as TGCGCCAGCAGGGGCCCGACTACTCAAAATGAGCAGTTCTTC.

Details on this clonotype: One junction end does not reproduce the germline sequence, and a read error may be involved. The CDR3 loop reads CSISPGGTDTQSF. The CDR3 DNA reads TGCAGTATATCCCCGGGGGGCACAGATACGCAGTCTTTT. V gene TRBV20-1 combines with J gene TRBJ2-3; tentatively, D is TRBD2 (7 bases). The CDR3 runs to 13 residues. Germline values: CDR1 DFQATT, CDR2 SNEGSKA (reference sequence).

This clonotype was observed at least ten times. The genes are TRBV12-3 or TRBV12-4 and TRBJ1-1, with D maybe TRBD1 (5 bases). This CDR3 is built from 13 residues. V lost 5 bases, J lost 7 bases, and 14 bases lay in between. This CDR3 is CASSTLGGVEAFF. In nucleotides, the CDR3 is TGTGCCAGCAGTACCCTTGGGGGGGTTGAAGCTTTCTTT.

This clonotype came up many times. The J gene is TRBJ2-7, the V gene TRBV12-3 or TRBV12-4, with a weak D call TRBD1 (6 bases). This CDR3 contains 12 residues. V was pared by 3 bases and J by 5 bases, with 8 bases between. DNA of the CDR3: TGTGCCAGCAGTTTCTGGGGGCACGAGCAGTACTTC. It codes for CASSFWGHEQYF.

This clonotype appeared a few times. The chain joins TRBV5-1 to TRBJ1-2; 9 bases align to TRBD1. Germline V gene sequence: CDR1 SGHRS, CDR2 YFSETQ. Germline trimming cut 2 bases from V and 4 bases from J; bases unmatched to any gene: 6. This CDR3 is built from 15 residues. CDR3 nucleotide sequence: TGCGCCAGCAGCTTCGGTTCGGACAGGGGCTATGGCTACACCTTC. It is translated as CASSFGSDRGYGYTF.

This chain connects TRBV5-6 to TRBJ2-2; 10 bases align to TRBD2. The V gene's germline CDR1 is SGHDT and CDR2 YYEEEE. The V segment lost 4 bases and the J segment 2 bases; nucleotides outside the gene matches: 8. The CDR3 length is 17 residues. The CDR3 bases are TGTGCCAGCAGCCCACCGGCTAGCGGGAGTAACACCGGGGAGCTGTTTTTT. This gives the protein CASSPPASGSNTGELFF.

This clonotype was recorded many times. V and J are TRBV5-1 and TRBJ2-1; TRBD2 agrees at 8 bases. Germline CDR1 and CDR2: SGHRS and YFSETQ. Trimming removed 3 bases from V and 9 bases from J; junction bases left unmatched: 8. The CDR3 covers 14 residues. The CDR3 DNA is TGCGCCAGCAGCTCACTAGCGGCCTTTCCTGAGCAGTTCTTC. Translating gives CASSSLAAFPEQFF.

This clonotype was seen at least ten times. CDR3 protein: CSADFGLQETQYF. CDR3 DNA sequence: TGCAGTGCCGATTTCGGGCTCCAAGAGACCCAGTACTTC. V usage is TRBV20-1 and J usage is TRBJ2-5; unclear D gene. This CDR3 is built from 13 residues. The germline CDR1 and CDR2 sequences are DFQATT and SNEGSKA (reference sequence). V lost 6 bases, J lost 1 base, and 12 bases lay in between.

This clonotype was counted ten times or more. The V call is TRBV29-1, the J call TRBJ2-3; 11 nucleotides match TRBD2. The V gene's germline CDR1 is SQVTM and CDR2 ANQGSEA. The CDR3 is made up of 16 amino acids. The ends lost 8 bases at V and 2 bases at J; junction bases unmatched: 12. CDR3 DNA: TGCAGCCCGGGCACTAGCGGGAGCAAGGACACAGATACGCAGTATTTT. Its translation is CSPGTSGSKDTDTQYF.

This clonotype has at least ten counts. This chain connects TRBV12-3 or TRBV12-4 to TRBJ2-5, with 9 bases identical to TRBD2. J was trimmed by 7 bases and V by 6 bases; bases with no gene match: 9. The CDR3 loop spans 14 amino acids. The CDR3 loop is CASSQGTSYWTQYF. The CDR3 DNA reads as TGTGCCAGCAGCCAAGGGACTAGCTACTGGACCCAGTACTTC.

The CDR3 sequence: CASSLALREKLFF. CDR3 nucleotide sequence: TGTGCCAGCAGCTTAGCGCTCAGGGAAAAACTGTTTTTT. The chain has TRBV7-8 and TRBJ1-4; D not certain. Deletions cut 0 bases from V and 8 bases from J, with 7 bases between. The CDR3 is made up of 13 amino acids. Germline V CDR1 and CDR2: SGHVS, FQNEAQ.

This clonotype was observed at least ten times. This sequence joins TRBV5-1 and TRBJ2-1, with a weak D call TRBD1 (5 bases). Looked up from germline, CDR1 is SGHRS and CDR2 is YFSETQ. The CDR3 contains 13 residues. Between the trimmed V and J ends, which lost 9 bases and 6 bases, there was a span of 16 bases. CDR3 sequence reads: CATSTGQINEQFF. CDR3 DNA: TGCGCCACCTCCACCGGACAAATCAATGAGCAGTTCTTC. The variable domain in full, completed from reference TRBV5-1 and TRBJ2-1, reads KAGVTQTPRYLIKTRGQQVTLSCSPISGHRSVSWYQQTPGQGLQFLFEYFSETQRNKGNFPGRFSGRQFSNSRSEMNVSTLELGDSALYLCATSTGQINEQFFGPGTRLTVL.

This clonotype was observed many times. V usage is TRBV20-1 and J usage is TRBJ1-2, with 7 bases lining up with TRBD1. The CDR3 is made up of 14 amino acids. The V segment lost 0 bases and the J segment 4 bases; nucleotides outside the gene matches: 5. From germline, CDR1 is DFQATT and CDR2 SNEGSKA (reference sequence). In DNA, the CDR3 is TGCAGTGCTAGAGATTGGGCAGGGGGCTATGGCTACACCTTC. This codes for CSARDWAGGYGYTF.

Points on this clonotype: This may stem from a read error, because a much larger clone lies one nucleotide away. The rearrangement links TRBV5-1 to TRBJ1-1; 7 nucleotides match TRBD1. This CDR3 comprises 11 residues. The germline gives CDR1 SGHRS, CDR2 YFSETQ. DNA for the CDR3: TGCGGCAGCAGCTCGGGACAGTCAGCTTTCTTT. Protein: CGSSSGQSAFF.

This clonotype was picked up many times. The rearrangement uses TRBV5-1 and TRBJ2-1; 10 positions match TRBD2. The CDR3 consists of 17 residues. The V gene end was trimmed by 1 base and the J gene end by 0 bases; junction bases not matched to a gene: 4. Germline V gene sequence: CDR1 SGHRS, CDR2 YFSETQ. CDR3 sequence reads: CASSLLAGDVSYNEQFF. DNA of the CDR3: TGCGCCAGCAGCTTGCTAGCGGGGGACGTCTCCTACAATGAGCAGTTCTTC. Supplemented by reference TRBV5-1 and TRBJ2-1, the full variable domain reads KAGVTQTPRYLIKTRGQQVTLSCSPISGHRSVSWYQQTPGQGLQFLFEYFSETQRNKGNFPGRFSGRQFSNSRSEMNVSTLELGDSALYLCASSLLAGDVSYNEQFFGPGTRLTVL.